These T cell receptor beta chains were read from a single sample in a study of OX40 agonist ivuxolimab in advanced cancers. The table came from immunoSEQ multiplex PCR; TCRdb's copy has only in-frame clones and leaves some out. The top ten hold approximately 0.8% of the sample, which has tens of thousands of clones, around 85% seen once. The material sequenced was CD4+ or CD8+ T cells sorted from blood, taken in a trial of the OX40 agonist ivuxolimab. Receptors were obtained from an adult with an advanced solid tumor such as melanoma, head and neck, liver or kidney cancer. Both conserved end residues are part of each CDR3.

V	J	CDR3
TRBV30	TRBJ1-4	CAWSPGRQGYEKLFF
TRBV27	TRBJ2-5	CASRETGYQETQYF
TRBV28	TRBJ2-6	CASSLPGLAGPALSGANVLTF
TRBV6-6	TRBJ2-3	CASRPGGSTDTQYF
TRBV7-2	TRBJ2-7	CASSFAGGDYEQYF
TRBV28	TRBJ2-5	CASSPRDRGYQETQYF
TRBV11-3	TRBJ2-7	CASSLTLDTEQYF
TRBV23-1	TRBJ2-3	CASGNTQYF
TRBV30	TRBJ1-1	CAWTHGSNTEAFF
TRBV29-1	TRBJ2-7	CSVGGQEFSYEQYF
TRBV28	TRBJ2-3	CASSPGLAGVVDTQYF
TRBV4-3	TRBJ1-5	CASSQDTGTNQPQHF
TRBV11-2	TRBJ2-3	CASSILAGSTGDTQYF
TRBV19	TRBJ2-7	CASSVGNDEQYF
TRBV7-2	TRBJ2-1	CASSLAGNSYNEQFF
TRBV4-3	TRBJ2-3	CASSQDGGARASGRALDTQYF